Sequencing of this TCR beta chain was carried out in a study of blood T cell repertoires in COVID-19. Looking at the study overall: Samples taken during acute and convalescent COVID-19 were collected in the United States, Italy and Spain. PBMCs, B-cell-depleted T cells, or T cells provided the cDNA or gDNA that made up the material.

Germline V gene lookup returns CDR1 LNHNV and CDR2 YYDKDF (reference sequence). V shed 2 bases, J shed 7 bases, and the junction held 10 bases outside the gene matches. CDR3 length: 15 residues. This clone was picked up a small number of times. Per the study methods: Amplification with reference gene primers provided the estimates of nucleated cell counts. Sequencing used immunoSEQ multiplex PCR; TCRdb keeps in-frame clones, though not all of them. D and trimming were read from the DNA, whereas the V and J calls and clone size are those reported in that table. The table shows about 110,000 clones, with over 80% occurring only once.

This receptor was identified in a woman in her 70s with acute or convalescent COVID-19. The gene calls are TRBV15 and TRBJ1-2; 7 bases agree with TRBD1. The sequencing input was peripheral blood. The CDR3 spells CATSRPTGPSAGYTF. The DNA of the CDR3 is TGTGCCACCAGCAGACCGACAGGGCCTTCCGCTGGCTACACCTTC.